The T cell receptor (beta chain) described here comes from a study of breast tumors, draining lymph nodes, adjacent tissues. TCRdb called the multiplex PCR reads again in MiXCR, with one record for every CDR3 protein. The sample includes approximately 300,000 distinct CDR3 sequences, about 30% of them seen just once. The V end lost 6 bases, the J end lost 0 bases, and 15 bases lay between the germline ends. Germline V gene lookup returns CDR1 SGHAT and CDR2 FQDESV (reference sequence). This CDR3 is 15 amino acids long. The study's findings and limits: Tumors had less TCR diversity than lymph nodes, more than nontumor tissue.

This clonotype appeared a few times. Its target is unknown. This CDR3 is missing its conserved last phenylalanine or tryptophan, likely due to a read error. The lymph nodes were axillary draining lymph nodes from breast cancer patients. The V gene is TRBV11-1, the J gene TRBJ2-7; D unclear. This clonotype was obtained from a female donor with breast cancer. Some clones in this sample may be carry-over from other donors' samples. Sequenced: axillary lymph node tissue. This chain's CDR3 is CASSTGPLSSYEQYL. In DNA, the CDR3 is TGTGCCAGCAGTACCGGACCCCTGAGCTCCTACGAGCAGTACCTC.